Below are 32 T cell receptor beta chains sequenced from a single sample in a study of T cells in Graves' hyperthyroidism and ophthalmopathy. Amplified TCR beta CDR3 regions derived from RNA transcripts. First-round RT-PCR targeting the TCR CDR3 was performed with the HTBI primer set. TCRdb reprocessed the multiplex PCR reads with MiXCR, giving one entry per CDR3 protein. The table has around 540,000 distinct CDR3 sequences, roughly 16% seen once. The material sequenced was blood. These receptors all come from a woman between 25 and 40 years old with Graves' ophthalmopathy.

This clonotype showed up just a few times. The chain employs TRBV27 and TRBJ2-5; a weak D match, TRBD1 (5 bases). Germline V lookup: CDR1 MNHEY, CDR2 SMNVEV (reference sequence). Between the trimmed V and J ends, which lost 1 base and 12 bases, there was a span of 18 bases. The CDR3 runs 14 residues. CDR3 region: CASSLLPGRSFEYF. As DNA, the CDR3 is TGTGCCAGCAGTTTATTGCCAGGGCGAAGCTTCGAGTACTTC.

The gene calls are TRBV7-3 and TRBJ1-1; the D is unclear. This CDR3 has 13 residues. Germline V lookup: CDR1 SGHTA, CDR2 FQGTGA. Trimming removed 5 bases at V and 1 base at J, with 8 bases between. In nucleotides, the CDR3 is TGTGCCAGCAGCCCACACCCGAACACTGAAGCTTTCTTT. Its translation is CASSPHPNTEAFF.

The sample holds one count of this clonotype. The rearrangement links TRBV4-3 to TRBJ1-2; no reliable D call. Germline loops: CDR1 LGHNA, CDR2 YSLEER. With 3 bases removed from V and 4 bases from J, the gap between germline ends came to 12 bases. The CDR3 covers 14 residues. The CDR3 sequence is CASSHIEGAYGYTF. The CDR3 nucleotides read TGCGCCAGCAGCCACATCGAAGGCGCCTATGGCTACACCTTC.

V is TRBV5-1 and J is TRBJ2-7, with a tentative D call TRBD1 (5 bases). V dropped 0 bases and J dropped 5 bases, with 12 bases sitting between them. This CDR3 comprises 14 residues. The V gene's germline CDR1 is SGHRS and CDR2 YFSETQ. CDR3 coding DNA: TGCGCCAGCAGCTTGGTGGCAGGGTTCGACGAGCAGTACTTC. Translated, it gives CASSLVAGFDEQYF.

The table lists this clonotype with many counts. This chain links TRBV12-3 or TRBV12-4 with TRBJ2-7; 7 bases are a match to TRBD2. Trimming at V came to 3 bases and at J to 3 bases, leaving 8 bases not matched to a gene. The CDR3 totals 15 residues. Here the CDR3 reads CASSFPGGNLYEQYF. CDR3 nucleotides: TGTGCCAGCAGTTTCCCCGGGGGGAATCTCTACGAGCAGTACTTC.

This clonotype appeared many times. J is TRBJ2-7 and V is TRBV30; 10 bases match TRBD1. The V segment lost 0 bases and the J segment 5 bases; nucleotides outside the gene matches: 16. Germline V gene lookup returns CDR1 GTSNPN and CDR2 SVGIG (reference sequence). The CDR3 is made up of 18 amino acids. CDR3: CAWSVLYFRDRGQNEQYF. In DNA, the CDR3 is TGTGCCTGGAGTGTATTGTATTTCCGGGACAGGGGACAGAACGAGCAGTACTTC.

The chain couples TRBV4-1 to TRBJ1-5; unclear D gene. V lost 1 base and J 4 bases, leaving 5 bases between the germline ends. In germline, CDR1 is MGHRA, CDR2 YSYEKL. The CDR3 is 13 amino acids. The CDR3 DNA follows: TGCGCCAGCAGCCAAGTGGGGAATCAGCCCCAGCATTTT. Protein sequence: CASSQVGNQPQHF.

The J gene is TRBJ1-1, the V gene TRBV20-1, with 7 nucleotides matching TRBD1. This CDR3 spans 16 amino acids. The ends lost 1 base at V and 1 base at J; junction bases unmatched: 9. The germline CDR1 and CDR2 sequences are DFQATT and SNEGSKA (reference sequence). The CDR3 loop reads CSARGLQGRANTEAFF. The DNA for the CDR3 is TGCAGTGCTAGAGGCCTACAGGGGAGGGCGAACACTGAAGCTTTCTTT.

This clonotype appeared many times. This chain connects TRBV3-1 to TRBJ2-2; D is uncertain. Germline V gene sequence: CDR1 LGHDT, CDR2 YNNKEL (reference sequence). V gave up 0 bases and J gave up 6 bases, with 14 bases separating them. CDR3 length equals 16 residues. CDR3 sequence reads: CASSQDLAPQAGELFF. In DNA form, the CDR3 reads TGTGCCAGCAGCCAAGATCTCGCGCCCCAGGCCGGGGAGCTGTTTTTT.

This clonotype was seen at least ten times. V and J are TRBV20-1 and TRBJ1-2; D is possibly TRBD1 (5 bases). The germline CDR1 and CDR2 sequences are DFQATT and SNEGSKA (reference sequence). The CDR3 extends over 10 amino acids. The V end was cut by 6 bases, the J end by 8 bases, with 10 bases between. CDR3 DNA sequence: TGCAGTGCGAGGGGCGGCGGCTACACCTTC. Amino acids: CSARGGGYTF.

The V call is TRBV4-2, the J call TRBJ1-6, with D possibly being TRBD1 (5 bases). The CDR3 sequence is 17 residues long. CDR1 and CDR2 (germline): LGHNA, YNFKEQ. Trimming removed 0 bases at V and 3 bases at J, with 12 bases between. The chain's CDR3 is CASSQDGGEGYNSPLHF. The CDR3 DNA reads as TGTGCCAGCAGCCAAGACGGGGGGGAAGGCTATAATTCACCCCTCCACTTT.

This sequence joins TRBV29-1 and TRBJ1-2; D is unresolved. CDR3 length equals 15 residues. CDR1 is SQVTM and CDR2 is ANQGSEA in the germline V gene. V shed 1 base and J shed 1 base, with 13 bases lying between them. CDR3 amino acids: CSVEGAPGSNYGYTF. The CDR3 DNA is TGCAGCGTTGAAGGGGCTCCGGGTAGTAACTATGGCTACACCTTC.

The chain links TRBV7-9 to TRBJ2-1; D may be TRBD2 (5 bases). The V end lost 5 bases, the J end lost 2 bases, and 10 bases lay between the germline ends. The CDR3 has 14 residues. Germline V gene lookup returns CDR1 SEHNR and CDR2 FQNEAQ (reference sequence). The CDR3 DNA reads as TGTGCCAGCAGCCTCGGACTCGCCTACAATGAGCAGTTCTTC. This gives the protein CASSLGLAYNEQFF.

CDR3 in amino acids: CASSPPRGAGNTIYF. In DNA form, the CDR3 reads TGTGCCAGCAGCCCCCCGCGCGGGGCTGGAAACACCATATATTTT. The chain is built from TRBV28 and TRBJ1-3; D is unclear. Germline assignment: CDR1 MDHEN and CDR2 SYDVKM. The CDR3 runs to 15 residues. Trimming took 6 bases from V and 2 from J, leaving 14 bases between them.

This clonotype has a handful of counts. The rearrangement links TRBV7-3 to TRBJ2-1; possible D gene TRBD2, 6 bases. Per the germline V gene, CDR1 is SGHTA and CDR2 is FQGTGA. The CDR3 extends over 16 amino acids. V was pared by 5 bases and J by 7 bases, with 21 bases between. The CDR3: CASSPVGTGEGNEQFF. The CDR3 bases are TGTGCCAGCAGCCCGGTGGGTACGGGAGAGGGGAATGAGCAGTTCTTC.

In its sample, this clonotype was seen a few times. Written as DNA, the CDR3 is TGTGCCAGCAGGTTGGGGACAGACCCTTCCGAGCAGTACTTC. This translates into CASRLGTDPSEQYF. This chain uses TRBV7-2 with TRBJ2-7; the match to TRBD1 covers 7 bases. The length of the CDR3 is 14 residues. Germline-derived CDR1 and CDR2 are SGHTA and FQGNSA. V shed 6 bases, J shed 6 bases, and the junction held 11 bases outside the gene matches. The whole variable domain, remainder taken from reference TRBV7-2 and TRBJ2-7, is GAGVSQSPSNKVTEKGKDVELRCDPISGHTALYWYRQSLGQGLEFLIYFQGNSAPDKSGLPSDRFSAERTGGSVSTLTIQRTQQEDSAVYLCASRLGTDPSEQYFGPGTRLTVT.

This clonotype was detected many times. The rearrangement joins TRBV4-1 to TRBJ2-4; weak D call: TRBD2 (6 bases). The CDR3 loop spans 17 amino acids. The germline V gene encodes CDR1 MGHRA and CDR2 YSYEKL. V was pared by 0 bases and J by 0 bases, with 12 bases between. CDR3 region: CASSQEGRLLAKNIQYF. The CDR3 DNA follows: TGCGCCAGCAGCCAAGAGGGGAGGCTTCTAGCCAAAAACATTCAGTACTTC.

At least ten counts were recorded for this clonotype. This chain uses TRBV6-1 with TRBJ1-1; 8 bases map to TRBD1. CDR3 size: 14 residues. Germline CDR1 is MNHNS and CDR2 is SASEGT. V shed 6 bases, J shed 4 bases, and the junction held 7 bases outside the gene matches. As DNA, the CDR3 is TGTGCCAGCAGACAGACAGGGGAGGGCACTGAAGCTTTCTTT. It translates to CASRQTGEGTEAFF.

This clonotype appeared a few times. The chain employs TRBV19 and TRBJ2-1, with 7 positions matching TRBD1. The CDR3 has 15 amino acids. Germline lookup yields CDR1 LNHDA and CDR2 SQIVND (reference sequence). Germline trimming cut 6 bases from V and 2 bases from J; bases unmatched to any gene: 7. CDR3 sequence: CASRPTGTTYNEQFF. CDR3 coding DNA: TGTGCCAGTAGGCCGACAGGGACGACCTACAATGAGCAGTTCTTC.

This clonotype was picked up a small number of times. CDR3 loop: CASSTGTSGKNIQYF. The CDR3 DNA reads as TGCGCCAGCAGCACGGGGACTAGCGGCAAAAACATTCAGTACTTC. The rearrangement uses TRBV4-1 and TRBJ2-4; TRBD2 agrees at 11 bases. From germline, CDR1 is MGHRA and CDR2 YSYEKL. CDR3 length: 15 residues. Losses at the gene ends were 5 bases for V and 3 bases for J; bases not matched to a gene: 3.

The chain recombines TRBV10-1 with TRBJ1-2; D not certain. V was clipped by 2 bases and J by 10 bases, with 14 bases between them. The length of the CDR3 is 13 residues. The germline V gene has CDR1 WNHNN and CDR2 SYGVQD (reference sequence). CDR3 amino acids: CASSEQETGDYTF. The CDR3 bases are TGCGCCAGCAGTGAGCAGGAGACGGGAGACTACACCTTC.

The rearrangement links TRBV7-9 to TRBJ2-1; 11 bases are shared with TRBD2. V lost 4 bases to trimming and J lost 6 bases; unmatched junction nucleotides: 5. This CDR3 contains 15 residues. Germline V gene data show CDR1 as SEHNR and CDR2 as FQNEAQ (reference sequence). The CDR3, as DNA: TGTGCCAGCAGCTCGCCGGGACTAGCGGTCAATGAGCAGTTCTTC. Amino acid sequence: CASSSPGLAVNEQFF.

As to this clonotype: This may be a read error, as it is one base from a much larger clone. The chain's CDR3 is CATGDPGQGKTYEQYF. The CDR3 DNA is TGTGCCACCGGTGACCCGGGACAGGGGAAAACGTACGAGCAGTACTTC. The chain carries TRBV24-1 and TRBJ2-7, with 10 bases matching TRBD1. In germline, CDR1 is KGHDR, CDR2 SFDVKD. The CDR3 contains 16 residues.

The sample holds many counts of this clonotype. V usage is TRBV2 and J usage is TRBJ2-1; 7 nucleotides line up with TRBD2. Germline V gene data show CDR1 as SNHLY and CDR2 as FYNNEI. J was trimmed by 0 bases and V by 4 bases; bases with no gene match: 6. This CDR3 contains 16 residues. Here the CDR3 DNA reads TGTGCCAGCAGTGTCCGAGGCGGGAGCTCCTACAATGAGCAGTTCTTC. As protein: CASSVRGGSSYNEQFF.

This chain uses TRBV6-2 or TRBV6-3 with TRBJ2-7; possibly TRBD1 for D (6 bases). The CDR3 is 15 residues long. The germline V gene encodes CDR1 MNHEY and CDR2 SVGEGT. V dropped 2 bases and J dropped 6 bases, with 17 bases sitting between them. The chain's CDR3 is CASSYGRGMHREQYF. The DNA of the CDR3 is TGTGCCAGCAGTTACGGCAGGGGAATGCATCGCGAGCAGTACTTC.

This clonotype was detected many times. The genes are TRBV7-7 and TRBJ2-3, with no clear D. V lost 5 bases, J lost 2 bases, and 8 bases lay in between. The germline V gene encodes CDR1 SSHAT and CDR2 FNYEAQ (reference sequence). This CDR3 has 13 amino acids. Here the CDR3 DNA reads TGTGCCAGCAGCCGACGGTACACAGATACGCAGTATTTT. The encoded protein is CASSRRYTDTQYF.

This clonotype was seen a few times. The chain joins TRBV6-5 to TRBJ1-6, with a weak D call TRBD1 (6 bases). V lost 2 bases and J 9 bases, leaving 20 bases between the germline ends. Germline CDR1 and CDR2: MNHEY and SVGAGI. The CDR3 consists of 17 residues. The CDR3 spells CASSYHPWGGYRSPLHF. CDR3 nucleotides: TGTGCCAGCAGTTACCATCCGTGGGGGGGCTATCGTTCACCCCTCCACTTT.

This clonotype occurred many times. The rearrangement uses TRBV28 and TRBJ1-2; a weak D match, TRBD1 (5 bases). The CDR3 extends over 16 amino acids. V dropped 3 bases and J dropped 0 bases, with 14 bases sitting between them. Germline V gene data show CDR1 as MDHEN and CDR2 as SYDVKM. CDR3 in DNA: TGTGCCAGCAGTTTCAGGCAGGGCTATTCTAACTATGGCTACACCTTC. The encoded protein is CASSFRQGYSNYGYTF.

This sequence joins TRBV5-1 and TRBJ2-7; tentatively, D is TRBD1 (5 bases). Trimming took 4 bases from V and 1 from J, leaving 12 bases between them. Germline CDR1 SGHRS, CDR2 YFSETQ. This CDR3 is built from 14 residues. The CDR3 reads CASSNDSSSYEQYF. CDR3 nucleotides: TGCGCCAGCAGCAACGACAGCTCATCCTACGAGCAGTACTTC. Full variable domain (rest looked up from reference TRBV5-1 and TRBJ2-7): KAGVTQTPRYLIKTRGQQVTLSCSPISGHRSVSWYQQTPGQGLQFLFEYFSETQRNKGNFPGRFSGRQFSNSRSEMNVSTLELGDSALYLCASSNDSSSYEQYFGPGTRLTVT.

About this clonotype itself: A clone one base away is much larger, so this may be a read error. The chain links TRBV3-1 to TRBJ2-5; no clear D gene. From germline, CDR1 is LGHDT and CDR2 YNNKEL (reference sequence). The CDR3 consists of 11 residues. CDR3 nucleotides: TGTGCCAGCAGCCAAGTAAAGACCCAGCACTTC. Translated, it gives CASSQVKTQHF.

The table lists this clonotype with a few counts. The CDR3 DNA follows: TGTGCCACCAGCAGAGATTTTTACGAGCAGTACTTC. Translation gives CATSRDFYEQYF. The genes are TRBV15 and TRBJ2-7; D gene uncertain. CDR1 and CDR2 from the germline V gene are LNHNV and YYDKDF (reference sequence). This CDR3 spans 12 amino acids. The V end was cut by 0 bases, the J end by 4 bases, with 4 bases between. Full variable domain (remainder filled in from reference TRBV15 and TRBJ2-7): DAMVIQNPRYQVTQFGKPVTLSCSQTLNHNVMYWYQQKSSQAPKLLFHYYDKDFNNEADTPDNFQSRRPNTSFCFLDIRSPGLGDTAMYLCATSRDFYEQYFGPGTRLTVT.

This rearrangement joins TRBV28 to TRBJ2-5; 8 bases are shared with TRBD2. The trim removed 5 bases at V and 4 bases at J, leaving 15 bases unmatched. CDR3 length: 17 amino acids. CDR1 and CDR2 (germline): MDHEN, SYDVKM. The CDR3 protein is CASSLGTRRWYGETQYF. DNA of the CDR3: TGTGCCAGCAGTCTCGGGACTAGGAGGTGGTATGGAGAGACCCAGTACTTC. Combining the CDR3 with reference TRBV28 and TRBJ2-5 gives the whole variable domain DVKVTQSSRYLVKRTGEKVFLECVQDMDHENMFWYRQDPGLGLRLIYFSYDVKMKEKGDIPEGYSVSREKKERFSLILESASTNQTSMYLCASSLGTRRWYGETQYFGPGTRLLVL.